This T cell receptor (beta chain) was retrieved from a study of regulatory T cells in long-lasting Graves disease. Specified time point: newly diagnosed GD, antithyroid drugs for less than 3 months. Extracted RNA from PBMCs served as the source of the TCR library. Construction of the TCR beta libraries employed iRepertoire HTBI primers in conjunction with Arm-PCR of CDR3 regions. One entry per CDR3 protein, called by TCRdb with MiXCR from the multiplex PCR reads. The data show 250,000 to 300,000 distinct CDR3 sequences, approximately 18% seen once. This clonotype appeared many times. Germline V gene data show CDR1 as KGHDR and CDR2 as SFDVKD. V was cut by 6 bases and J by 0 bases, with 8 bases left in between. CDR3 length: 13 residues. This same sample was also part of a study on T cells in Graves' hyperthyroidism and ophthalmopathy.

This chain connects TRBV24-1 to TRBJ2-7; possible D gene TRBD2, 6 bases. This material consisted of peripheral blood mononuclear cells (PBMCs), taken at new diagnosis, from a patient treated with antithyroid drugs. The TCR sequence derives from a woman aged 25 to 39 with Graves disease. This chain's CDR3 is CATSYSGSYEQYF. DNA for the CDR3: TGTGCCACCAGTTATAGCGGCTCCTACGAGCAGTACTTC.